Each of the 15 T cell receptor beta chains below was sequenced from the same sample in a study of control samples from healthy donors and cancer patients. TCRdb's table, derived via immunoSEQ multiplex PCR, lists solely in-frame clones and lacks some. The sample includes 48,000 or so clones, over 85% of them seen just once. Input material: PBMCs. These receptors all come from a woman aged 45-65 years with head and neck cancer.

This chain links TRBV28 with TRBJ1-2; 11 positions match TRBD1. Germline V CDR1 and CDR2: MDHEN, SYDVKM. This CDR3 comprises 16 residues. V trimming: 3 bases; J trimming: 1 base; junction bases outside the gene matches: 4. The chain's CDR3 is CASSFPGQGDNYGYTF. The CDR3 DNA follows: TGTGCCAGCAGTTTCCCGGGACAGGGGGATAACTATGGCTACACCTTC.

This chain uses TRBV5-1 with TRBJ1-1; perhaps TRBD1 as D (6 bases). The CDR3 consists of 13 residues. Trimming took 4 bases from V and 3 from J, leaving 10 bases between them. Germline values: CDR1 SGHRS, CDR2 YFSETQ. CDR3 bases: TGCGCCAGCAGCCGACAGGACTACACTGAAGCTTTCTTT. It codes for CASSRQDYTEAFF.

In this sample, this clone turned up once. The V gene is TRBV7-9, the J gene TRBJ2-5, with a possible D match to TRBD2 (5 bases). Germline V gene sequence: CDR1 SEHNR, CDR2 FQNEAQ (reference sequence). Trimming left V 1 base short and J 3 bases short, with 15 bases between. The CDR3 loop spans 16 amino acids. CDR3 bases: TGTGCCAGCAGCTTAGATGGCGGGTGGGATGAAGAGACCCAGTACTTC. It encodes CASSLDGGWDEETQYF.

The count of this clone is one. This chain joins TRBV2 and TRBJ2-3, with 14 bases fitting TRBD2. The CDR3 length is 16 residues. V shed 7 bases and J 7 bases; nucleotides not matched to a gene: 10. The germline CDR1 and CDR2 sequences are SNHLY and FYNNEI. For the CDR3, the DNA is TGTGCCAGCACTTATACGGGACTAGCGGGAGTAAATACGCAGTATTTT. Protein product: CASTYTGLAGVNTQYF.

The rearrangement links TRBV7-9 to TRBJ2-7, with D possibly TRBD2 on 6 matching bases. Germline CDR1 reads SEHNR; CDR2 reads FQNEAQ (reference sequence). Trimming removed 2 bases at V and 3 bases at J, with 11 bases between. CDR3 length: 14 residues. The DNA of the CDR3 is TGTGCCAGCAGCTTACACGGGGGAATCTACGAGCAGTACTTC. Amino acid sequence: CASSLHGGIYEQYF.

This clone was recorded a few times. The chain combines TRBV5-6 with TRBJ2-1, with D unclear. Looked up from germline, CDR1 is SGHDT and CDR2 is YYEEEE. Trimming shortened V by 2 bases and J by 9 bases, and 6 bases separated the two germline ends. The CDR3 is 11 amino acids. The DNA of the CDR3 is TGTGCCAGCAGCTTAAGTGGTGAGCAGTTCTTC. Encoded protein: CASSLSGEQFF.

The chain carries TRBV27 and TRBJ1-1; 8 positions agree with TRBD1. The length of the CDR3 is 14 residues. Per the germline V gene, CDR1 is MNHEY and CDR2 is SMNVEV (reference sequence). The V gene end was trimmed by 4 bases and the J gene end by 3 bases; junction bases not matched to a gene: 4. The DNA for the CDR3 is TGTGCCAGCAGTTCAGGGGGCTCGGACACTGAAGCTTTCTTT. This gives the protein CASSSGGSDTEAFF.

The chain links TRBV5-6 to TRBJ1-3; D is unresolved. Deletions cut 1 base from V and 4 bases from J, with 3 bases between. The CDR3 has 12 residues. Germline CDR1 reads SGHDT; CDR2 reads YYEEEE. The DNA for the CDR3 is TGTGCCAGCAGCTTGCTCGGAAACACCATATATTTT. Residues: CASSLLGNTIYF.

The rearrangement uses TRBV6-5 and TRBJ1-1; D gene unclear. V was pared by 6 bases and J by 2 bases, with 16 bases between. The germline V gene has CDR1 MNHEY and CDR2 SVGAGI. The CDR3 totals 15 residues. This CDR3 is CASRPTGFTNTEAFF. The CDR3 nucleotides read TGTGCCAGCAGACCTACGGGGTTTACAAACACTGAAGCTTTCTTT.

The sample holds one count of this clone. This sequence joins TRBV18 and TRBJ2-1; 8 positions agree with TRBD2. V shed 5 bases, J shed 3 bases, and the junction held 6 bases outside the gene matches. CDR1 and CDR2 from the germline V gene are KGHSH and LQKENI. The CDR3 runs to 15 residues. The CDR3: CASSSIAGYYNEQFF. The CDR3 DNA is TGTGCCAGCTCATCGATAGCGGGGTACTACAATGAGCAGTTCTTC.

This chain links TRBV7-2 with TRBJ2-1; 13 nucleotides match TRBD2. J lost 2 bases, V lost 2 bases, and 3 bases had no gene match. The germline V gene has CDR1 SGHTA and CDR2 FQGNSA. CDR3 size: 17 residues. CDR3 in amino acids: CASSLRTSGRPYNEQFF. Here the CDR3 DNA reads TGTGCCAGCAGCTTACGGACTAGCGGGAGACCCTACAATGAGCAGTTCTTC.

The V call is TRBV6-1, the J call TRBJ2-7; 9 nucleotides align to TRBD2. CDR1 and CDR2 from the germline V gene are MNHNS and SASEGT. The CDR3 is made up of 15 amino acids. V shed 5 bases, J shed 3 bases, and the junction held 8 bases outside the gene matches. The chain's CDR3 is CASSFIAGENYEQYF. CDR3 sequence (DNA): TGTGCCAGCAGTTTTATAGCGGGGGAGAACTACGAGCAGTACTTC.

CDR3 sequence (DNA): TGTGCCAGCAGCCAAGGAGGTTATACGCAGTATTTT. This codes for CASSQGGYTQYF. J is TRBJ2-3 and V is TRBV14; no firm D call. V lost 1 base to trimming and J lost 7 bases, with 6 bases between them. This CDR3 contains 12 residues. Per the germline V gene, CDR1 is SGHDN and CDR2 is FVKESK.

This clone showed up just once. The genes are TRBV7-8 and TRBJ1-1; D ambiguous. The ends were cut back, 3 bases at V and 3 bases at J, with 8 bases in the middle. Per germline, CDR1 SGHVS and CDR2 FQNEAQ. The CDR3 covers 13 residues. The CDR3 sequence is CASSLGSYTEAFF. The CDR3 DNA follows: TGTGCCAGCAGCTTGGGCAGCTACACTGAAGCTTTCTTT.

This chain connects TRBV7-3 to TRBJ2-3, with D possibly TRBD2 on 6 matching bases. In germline, CDR1 is SGHTA, CDR2 FQGTGA. Trimming took 2 bases from V and 1 from J, leaving 13 bases between them. The CDR3 is 16 residues long. Written as DNA, the CDR3 is TGTGCCAGCAGCTTAGCTAGCGTAGGTGGCACAGATACGCAGTATTTT. Translation gives CASSLASVGGTDTQYF. Using reference TRBV7-3 and TRBJ2-3 for the parts outside the CDR3, the full variable domain is GAGVSQTPSNKVTEKGKYVELRCDPISGHTALYWYRQSLGQGPEFLIYFQGTGAADDSGLPNDRFFAVRPEGSVSTLKIQRTERGDSAVYLCASSLASVGGTDTQYFGPGTRLTVL.